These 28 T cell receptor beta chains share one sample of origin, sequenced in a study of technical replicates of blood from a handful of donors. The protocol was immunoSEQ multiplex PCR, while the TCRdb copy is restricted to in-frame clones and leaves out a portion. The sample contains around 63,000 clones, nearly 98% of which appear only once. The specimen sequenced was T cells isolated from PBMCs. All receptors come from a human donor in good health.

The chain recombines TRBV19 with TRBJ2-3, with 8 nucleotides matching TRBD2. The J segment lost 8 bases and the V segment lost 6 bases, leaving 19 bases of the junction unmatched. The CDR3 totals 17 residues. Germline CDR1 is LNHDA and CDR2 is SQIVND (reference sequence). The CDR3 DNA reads TGTGCCAGTAGCAAGATAAGCGGGACTAGGGGGTCCGGTACGCAGTATTTT. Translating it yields CASSKISGTRGSGTQYF.

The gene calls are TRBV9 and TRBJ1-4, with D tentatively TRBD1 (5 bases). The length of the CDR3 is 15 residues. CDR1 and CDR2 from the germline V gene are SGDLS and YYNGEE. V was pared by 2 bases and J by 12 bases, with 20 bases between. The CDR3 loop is CASSVGDLPVMELFF. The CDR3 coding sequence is TGTGCCAGCAGCGTGGGGGACTTACCGGTGATGGAACTGTTTTTT.

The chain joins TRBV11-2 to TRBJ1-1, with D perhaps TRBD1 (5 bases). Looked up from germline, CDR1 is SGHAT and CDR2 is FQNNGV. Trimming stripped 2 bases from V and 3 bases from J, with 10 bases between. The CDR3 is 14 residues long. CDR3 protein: CASSLRGEDTEAFF. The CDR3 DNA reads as TGTGCCAGCAGCTTAAGGGGCGAGGACACTGAAGCTTTCTTT.

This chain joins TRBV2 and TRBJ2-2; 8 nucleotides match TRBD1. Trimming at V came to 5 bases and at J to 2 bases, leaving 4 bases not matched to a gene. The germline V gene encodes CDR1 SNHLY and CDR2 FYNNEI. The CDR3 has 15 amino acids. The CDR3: CASSTDRVNTGELFF. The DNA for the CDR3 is TGTGCCAGCAGTACGGACAGGGTCAACACCGGGGAGCTGTTTTTT.

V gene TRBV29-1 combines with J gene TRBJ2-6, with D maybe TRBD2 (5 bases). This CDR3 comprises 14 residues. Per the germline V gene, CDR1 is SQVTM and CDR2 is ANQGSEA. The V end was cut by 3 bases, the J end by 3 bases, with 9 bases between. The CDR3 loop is CSVDSGSGANVLTF. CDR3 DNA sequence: TGCAGCGTTGATTCTGGGAGTGGGGCCAACGTCCTGACTTTC.

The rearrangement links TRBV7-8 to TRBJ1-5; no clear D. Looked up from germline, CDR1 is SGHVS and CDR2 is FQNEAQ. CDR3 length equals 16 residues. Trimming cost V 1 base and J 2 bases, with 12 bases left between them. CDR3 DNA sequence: TGTGCCAGCAGCTTAGAGTGTTGCCAGGGCAATCAGCCCCAGCATTTT. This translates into CASSLECCQGNQPQHF. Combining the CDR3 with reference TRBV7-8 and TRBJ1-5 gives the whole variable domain GAGVSQSPRYKVAKRGQDVALRCDPISGHVSLFWYQQALGQGPEFLTYFQNEAQLDKSGLPSDRFFAERPEGSVSTLKIQRTQQEDSAVYLCASSLECCQGNQPQHFGDGTRLSIL.

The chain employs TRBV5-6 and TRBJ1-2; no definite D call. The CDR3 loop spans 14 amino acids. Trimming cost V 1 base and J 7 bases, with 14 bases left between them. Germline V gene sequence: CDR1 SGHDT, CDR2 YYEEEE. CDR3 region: CASSLRRGVAGYTF. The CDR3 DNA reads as TGTGCCAGCAGCTTGCGCCGCGGGGTTGCTGGCTACACCTTC.

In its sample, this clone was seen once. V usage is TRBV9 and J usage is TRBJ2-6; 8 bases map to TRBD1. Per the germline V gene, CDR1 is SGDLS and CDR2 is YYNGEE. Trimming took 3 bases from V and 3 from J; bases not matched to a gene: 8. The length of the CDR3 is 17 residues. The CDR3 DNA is TGTGCCAGCAGCGAGGGGGGACAGGTCTTTGGGGCCAACGTCCTGACTTTC. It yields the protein CASSEGGQVFGANVLTF.

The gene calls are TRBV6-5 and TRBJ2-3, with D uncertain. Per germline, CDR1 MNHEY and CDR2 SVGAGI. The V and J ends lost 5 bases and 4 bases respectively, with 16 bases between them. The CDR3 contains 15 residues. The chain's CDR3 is CASSRPPSNADTQYF. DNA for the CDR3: TGTGCCAGCAGTCGTCCTCCCAGTAACGCAGATACGCAGTATTTT.

The CDR3 nucleotides are TGTGCCAGCAGCTTGACTAGCGGGGGCGTGGATACGCAGTATTTT. It is translated as CASSLTSGGVDTQYF. The V gene is TRBV7-3, the J gene TRBJ2-3, with 12 bases that match TRBD2. Unmatched junction bases numbered 4, after V lost 3 bases and J lost 6 bases. Germline CDR1 reads SGHTA; CDR2 reads FQGTGA. The CDR3 loop spans 15 amino acids.

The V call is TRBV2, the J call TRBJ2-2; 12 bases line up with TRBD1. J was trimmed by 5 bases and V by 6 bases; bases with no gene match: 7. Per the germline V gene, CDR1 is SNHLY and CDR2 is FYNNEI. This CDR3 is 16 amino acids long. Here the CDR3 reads CASSLLGQGATGELFF. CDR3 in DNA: TGTGCCAGCAGCCTACTGGGACAGGGGGCAACCGGGGAGCTGTTTTTT.

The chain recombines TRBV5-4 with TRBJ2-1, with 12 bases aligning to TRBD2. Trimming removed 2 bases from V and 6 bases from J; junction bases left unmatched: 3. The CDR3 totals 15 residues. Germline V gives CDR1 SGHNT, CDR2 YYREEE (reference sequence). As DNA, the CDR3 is TGTGCCAGCAGCTTCCTAGCGGGGGGGGTCAATGAGCAGTTCTTC. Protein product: CASSFLAGGVNEQFF.

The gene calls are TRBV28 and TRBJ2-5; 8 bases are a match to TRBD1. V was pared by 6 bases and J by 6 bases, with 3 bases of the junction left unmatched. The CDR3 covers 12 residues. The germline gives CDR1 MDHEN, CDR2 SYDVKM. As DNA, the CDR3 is TGTGCCAGCAGCGACAGGGGTCAGACCCAGTACTTC. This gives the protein CASSDRGQTQYF.

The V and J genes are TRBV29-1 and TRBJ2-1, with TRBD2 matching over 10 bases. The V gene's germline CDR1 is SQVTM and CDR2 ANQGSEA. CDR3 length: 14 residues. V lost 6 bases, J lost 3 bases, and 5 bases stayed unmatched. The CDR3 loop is CSVSGRAVYNEQFF. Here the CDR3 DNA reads TGCAGCGTGAGCGGGAGGGCCGTCTACAATGAGCAGTTCTTC.

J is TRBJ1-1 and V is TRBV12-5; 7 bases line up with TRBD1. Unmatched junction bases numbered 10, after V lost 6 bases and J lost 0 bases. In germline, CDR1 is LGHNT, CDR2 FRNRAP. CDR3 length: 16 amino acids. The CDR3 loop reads CASGYLTGAMNTEAFF. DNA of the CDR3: TGTGCTAGTGGCTATCTCACAGGGGCCATGAACACTGAAGCTTTCTTT.

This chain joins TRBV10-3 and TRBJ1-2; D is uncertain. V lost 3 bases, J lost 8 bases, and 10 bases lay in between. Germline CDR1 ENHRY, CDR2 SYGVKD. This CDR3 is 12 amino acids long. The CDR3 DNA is TGTGCCATCAGTGACCGGGAGGACGGCTACACCTTC. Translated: CAISDREDGYTF.

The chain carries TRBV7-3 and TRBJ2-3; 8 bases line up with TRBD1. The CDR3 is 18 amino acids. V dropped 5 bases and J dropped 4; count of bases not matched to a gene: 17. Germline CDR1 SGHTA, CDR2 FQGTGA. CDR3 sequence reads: CASSQRAVTGGKADTQYF. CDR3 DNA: TGTGCCAGCAGCCAAAGAGCCGTAACAGGGGGGAAAGCAGATACGCAGTATTTT.

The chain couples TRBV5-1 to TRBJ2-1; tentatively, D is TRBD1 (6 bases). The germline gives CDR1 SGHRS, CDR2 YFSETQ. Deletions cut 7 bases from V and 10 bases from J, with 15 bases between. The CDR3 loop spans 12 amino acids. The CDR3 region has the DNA TGCGCCAGCGGAGACACCGACAGGGAGCAGTTCTTC. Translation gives CASGDTDREQFF.

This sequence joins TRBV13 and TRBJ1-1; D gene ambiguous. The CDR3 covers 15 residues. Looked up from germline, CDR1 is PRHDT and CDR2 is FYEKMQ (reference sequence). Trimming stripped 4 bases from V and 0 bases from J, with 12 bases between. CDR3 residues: CASSYWQIMNTEAFF. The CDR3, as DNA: TGTGCCAGCAGCTATTGGCAGATTATGAACACTGAAGCTTTCTTT.

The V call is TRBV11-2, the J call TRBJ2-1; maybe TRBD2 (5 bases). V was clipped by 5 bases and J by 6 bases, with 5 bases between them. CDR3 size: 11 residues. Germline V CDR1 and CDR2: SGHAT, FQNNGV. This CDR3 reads CASSEGNEQFF. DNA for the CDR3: TGTGCCAGCAGCGAGGGCAATGAGCAGTTCTTC.

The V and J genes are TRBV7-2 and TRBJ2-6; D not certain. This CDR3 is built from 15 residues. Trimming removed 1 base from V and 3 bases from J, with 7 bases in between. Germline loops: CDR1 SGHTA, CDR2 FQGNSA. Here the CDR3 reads CASSLVRIGANVLTF. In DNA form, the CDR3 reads TGTGCCAGCAGCTTAGTGCGGATTGGGGCCAACGTCCTGACTTTC.

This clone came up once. DNA for the CDR3: TGTGCCAGCAGCCCCCGCGGGGGGGAGACCCAGTACTTC. It translates to CASSPRGGETQYF. The gene calls are TRBV7-7 and TRBJ2-5; TRBD2 aligns across 8 bases. This CDR3 contains 13 residues. Germline values: CDR1 SSHAT, CDR2 FNYEAQ (reference sequence). The V gene end was trimmed by 5 bases and the J gene end by 5 bases; junction bases not matched to a gene: 4. Looking up the rest from reference TRBV7-7 and TRBJ2-5 gives the full variable domain: GAGVSQSPRYKVTKRGQDVTLRCDPISSHATLYWYQQALGQGPEFLTYFNYEAQPDKSGLPSDRFSAERPEGSISTLTIQRTEQRDSAMYRCASSPRGGETQYFGPGTRLLVL.

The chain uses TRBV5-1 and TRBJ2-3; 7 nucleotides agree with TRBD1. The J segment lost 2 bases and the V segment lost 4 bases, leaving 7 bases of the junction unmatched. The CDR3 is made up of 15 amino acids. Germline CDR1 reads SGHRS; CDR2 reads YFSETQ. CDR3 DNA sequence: TGCGCCAGCAGCGTGACGGGACAGTTCACAGATACGCAGTATTTT. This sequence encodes CASSVTGQFTDTQYF.

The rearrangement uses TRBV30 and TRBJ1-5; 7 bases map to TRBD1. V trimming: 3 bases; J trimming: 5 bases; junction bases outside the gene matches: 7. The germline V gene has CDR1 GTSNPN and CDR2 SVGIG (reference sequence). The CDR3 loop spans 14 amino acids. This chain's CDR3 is CAWSSGQADQPQHF. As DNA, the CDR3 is TGTGCCTGGAGCTCAGGACAGGCGGATCAGCCCCAGCATTTT.

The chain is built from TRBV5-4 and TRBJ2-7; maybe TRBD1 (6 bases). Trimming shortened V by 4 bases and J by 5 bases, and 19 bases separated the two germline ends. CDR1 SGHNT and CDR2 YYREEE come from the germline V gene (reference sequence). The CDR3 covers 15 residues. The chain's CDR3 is CASSPSQGIGNEQYF. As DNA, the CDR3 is TGTGCCAGCAGCCCTTCTCAGGGGATAGGCAACGAGCAGTACTTC.

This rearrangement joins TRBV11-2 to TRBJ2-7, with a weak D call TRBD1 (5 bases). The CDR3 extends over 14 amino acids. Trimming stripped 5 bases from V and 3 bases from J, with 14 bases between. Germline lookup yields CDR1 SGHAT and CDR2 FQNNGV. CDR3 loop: CASSLETDHYEQYF. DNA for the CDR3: TGTGCCAGCAGCCTCGAGACAGATCACTACGAGCAGTACTTC.

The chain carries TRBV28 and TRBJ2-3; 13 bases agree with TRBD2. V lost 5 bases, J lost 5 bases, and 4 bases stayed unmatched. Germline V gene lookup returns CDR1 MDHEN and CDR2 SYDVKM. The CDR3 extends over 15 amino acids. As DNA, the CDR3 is TGTGCCAGCAGTGAAGGACTAGCGGGAGTAGATACGCAGTATTTT. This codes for CASSEGLAGVDTQYF.

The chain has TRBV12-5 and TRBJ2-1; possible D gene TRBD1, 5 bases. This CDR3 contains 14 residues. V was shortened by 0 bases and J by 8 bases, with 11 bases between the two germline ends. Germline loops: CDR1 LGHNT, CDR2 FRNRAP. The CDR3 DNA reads TGTGCTAGTGGTTTGGTACGAAGGGGCGATGAGCAGTTCTTC. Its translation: CASGLVRRGDEQFF.